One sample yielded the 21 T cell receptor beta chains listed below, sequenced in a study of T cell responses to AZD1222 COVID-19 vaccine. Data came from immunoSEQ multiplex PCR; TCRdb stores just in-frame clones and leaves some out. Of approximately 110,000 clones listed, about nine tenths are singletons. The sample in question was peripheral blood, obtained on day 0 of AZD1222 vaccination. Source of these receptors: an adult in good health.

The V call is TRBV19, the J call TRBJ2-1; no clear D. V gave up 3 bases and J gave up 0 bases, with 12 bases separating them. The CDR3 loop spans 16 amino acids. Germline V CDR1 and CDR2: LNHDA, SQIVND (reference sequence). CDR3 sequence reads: CASSILVLSSYNEQFF. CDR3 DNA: TGTGCCAGTAGTATTTTGGTCCTAAGCTCCTACAATGAGCAGTTCTTC.

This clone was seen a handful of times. In DNA form, the CDR3 reads TGTGCCAGCAGCCGCTCACAGGGGGCGGGGGAAAAACTGTTTTTT. Protein: CASSRSQGAGEKLFF. The chain recombines TRBV5-5 with TRBJ1-4, with 9 bases that match TRBD1. V shed 4 bases and J 8 bases; nucleotides not matched to a gene: 9. CDR3 length: 15 amino acids. Per germline, CDR1 SGHKS and CDR2 YYEKEE (reference sequence).

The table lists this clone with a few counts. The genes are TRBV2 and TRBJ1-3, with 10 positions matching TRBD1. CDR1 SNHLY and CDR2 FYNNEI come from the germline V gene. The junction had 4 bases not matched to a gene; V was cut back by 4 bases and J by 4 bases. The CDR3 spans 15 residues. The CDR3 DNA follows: TGTGCCAGCAGTGTGGACAGGGGGAAAGGAAACACCATATATTTT. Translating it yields CASSVDRGKGNTIYF. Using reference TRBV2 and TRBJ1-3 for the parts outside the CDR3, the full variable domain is EPEVTQTPSHQVTQMGQEVILRCVPISNHLYFYWYRQILGQKVEFLVSFYNNEISEKSEIFDDQFSVERPDGSNFTLKIRSTKLEDSAMYFCASSVDRGKGNTIYFGEGSWLTVV.

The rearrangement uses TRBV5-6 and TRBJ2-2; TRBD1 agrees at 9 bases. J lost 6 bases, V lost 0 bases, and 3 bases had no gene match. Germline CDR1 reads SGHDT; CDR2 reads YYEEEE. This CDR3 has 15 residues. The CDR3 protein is CASSLGQGVAGELFF. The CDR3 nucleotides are TGTGCCAGCAGCTTGGGACAGGGGGTAGCCGGGGAGCTGTTTTTT. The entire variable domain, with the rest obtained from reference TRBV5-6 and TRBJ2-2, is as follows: DAGVTQSPTHLIKTRGQQVTLRCSPKSGHDTVSWYQQALGQGPQFIFQYYEEEERQRGNFPDRFSGHQFPNYSSELNVNALLLGDSALYLCASSLGQGVAGELFFGEGSRLTVL.

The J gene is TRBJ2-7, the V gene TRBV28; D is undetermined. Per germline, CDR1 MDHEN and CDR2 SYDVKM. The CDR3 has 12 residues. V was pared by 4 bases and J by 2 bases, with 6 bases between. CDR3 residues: CASSYSTYEQYF. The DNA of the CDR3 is TGTGCCAGCAGTTATTCCACCTACGAGCAGTACTTC.

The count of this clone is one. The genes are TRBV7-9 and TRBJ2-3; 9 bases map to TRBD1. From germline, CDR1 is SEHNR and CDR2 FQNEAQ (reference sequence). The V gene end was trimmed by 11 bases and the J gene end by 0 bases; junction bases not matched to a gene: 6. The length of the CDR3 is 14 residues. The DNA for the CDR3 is TGTGCCGCAGGGACAGGGACTAGCACAGATACGCAGTATTTT. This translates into CAAGTGTSTDTQYF.

CDR3 sequence reads: CASSKGEDQPQHF. As DNA, the CDR3 is TGCGCCAGCAGCAAAGGTGAGGATCAGCCCCAGCATTTT. The rearrangement links TRBV5-1 to TRBJ1-5; D call uncertain. The germline V gene has CDR1 SGHRS and CDR2 YFSETQ. The CDR3 length is 13 residues. V was clipped by 4 bases and J by 5 bases, with 10 bases between them.

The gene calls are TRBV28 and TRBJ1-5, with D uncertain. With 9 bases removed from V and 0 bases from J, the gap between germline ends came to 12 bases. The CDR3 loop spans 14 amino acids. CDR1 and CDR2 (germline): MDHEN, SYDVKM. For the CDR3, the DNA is TGTGCCAGTACCAAATCCCCTAGCAATCAGCCCCAGCATTTT. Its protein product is CASTKSPSNQPQHF.

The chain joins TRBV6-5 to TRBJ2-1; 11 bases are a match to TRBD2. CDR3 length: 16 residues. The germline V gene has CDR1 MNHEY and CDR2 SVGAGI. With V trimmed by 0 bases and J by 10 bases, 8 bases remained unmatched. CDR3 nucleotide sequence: TGTGCCAGCAGTTACTCGACTAGCGGGGTAGGGGGGGAGCAGTTCTTC. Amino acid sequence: CASSYSTSGVGGEQFF.

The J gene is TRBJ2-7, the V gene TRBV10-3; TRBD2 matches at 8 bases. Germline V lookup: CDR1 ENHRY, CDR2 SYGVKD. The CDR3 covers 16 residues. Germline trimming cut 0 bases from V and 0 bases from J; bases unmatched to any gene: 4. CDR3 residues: CAISESLAGSSYEQYF. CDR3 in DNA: TGTGCCATCAGTGAGTCGCTAGCGGGCAGCTCCTACGAGCAGTACTTC.

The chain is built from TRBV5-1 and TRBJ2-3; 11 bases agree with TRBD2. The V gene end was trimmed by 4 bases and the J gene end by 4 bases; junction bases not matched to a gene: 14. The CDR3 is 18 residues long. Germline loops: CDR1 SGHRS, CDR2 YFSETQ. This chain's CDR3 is CASSPGGSGRATADTQYF. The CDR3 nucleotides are TGCGCCAGCAGCCCCGGGGGTAGCGGGAGGGCCACGGCAGATACGCAGTATTTT. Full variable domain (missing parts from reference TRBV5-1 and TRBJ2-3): KAGVTQTPRYLIKTRGQQVTLSCSPISGHRSVSWYQQTPGQGLQFLFEYFSETQRNKGNFPGRFSGRQFSNSRSEMNVSTLELGDSALYLCASSPGGSGRATADTQYFGPGTRLTVL.

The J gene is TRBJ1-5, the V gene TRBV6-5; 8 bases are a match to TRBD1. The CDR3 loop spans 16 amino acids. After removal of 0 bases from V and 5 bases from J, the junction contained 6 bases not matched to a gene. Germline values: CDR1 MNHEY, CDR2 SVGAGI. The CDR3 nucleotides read TGTGCCAGCAGTTACTCTTGGACAGGGTCCCATCAGCCCCAGCATTTT. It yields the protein CASSYSWTGSHQPQHF.

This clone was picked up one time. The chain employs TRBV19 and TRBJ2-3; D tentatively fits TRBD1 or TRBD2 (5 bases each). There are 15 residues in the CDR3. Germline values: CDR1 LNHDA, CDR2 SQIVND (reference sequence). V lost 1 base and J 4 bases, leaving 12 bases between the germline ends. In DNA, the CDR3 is TGTGCCAGTAGTATAGGGCCAGGGCGGGCAGATACGCAGTATTTT. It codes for CASSIGPGRADTQYF.

The CDR3 DNA reads TGTGCCAGCTCGACGGGAGACGGCTACAATGAGCAGTTCTTC. Its translation is CASSTGDGYNEQFF. The genes are TRBV6-5 and TRBJ2-1, with D perhaps TRBD2 (6 bases). Germline loops: CDR1 MNHEY, CDR2 SVGAGI. V was pared by 8 bases and J by 3 bases, with 14 bases between. This CDR3 has 14 residues.

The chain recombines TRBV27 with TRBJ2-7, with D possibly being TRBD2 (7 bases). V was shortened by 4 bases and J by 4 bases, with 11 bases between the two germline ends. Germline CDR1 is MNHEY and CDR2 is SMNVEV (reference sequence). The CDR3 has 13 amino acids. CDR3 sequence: CASSSGGPYEQYF. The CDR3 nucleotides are TGTGCCAGCAGTTCCGGGGGGCCTTACGAGCAGTACTTC.

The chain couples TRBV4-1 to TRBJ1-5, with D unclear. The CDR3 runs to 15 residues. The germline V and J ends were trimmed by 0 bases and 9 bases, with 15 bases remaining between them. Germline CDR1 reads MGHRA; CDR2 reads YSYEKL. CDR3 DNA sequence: TGCGCCAGCAGCCAAGAGCCTCGGGGTACCGGGCCCCAGCATTTT. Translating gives CASSQEPRGTGPQHF.

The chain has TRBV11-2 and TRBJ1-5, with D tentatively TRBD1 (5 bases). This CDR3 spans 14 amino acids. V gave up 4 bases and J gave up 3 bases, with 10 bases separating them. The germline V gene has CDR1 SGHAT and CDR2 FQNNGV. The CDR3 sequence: CASSSRDHNQPQHF. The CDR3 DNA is TGTGCCAGCAGCTCCCGGGACCACAATCAGCCCCAGCATTTT.

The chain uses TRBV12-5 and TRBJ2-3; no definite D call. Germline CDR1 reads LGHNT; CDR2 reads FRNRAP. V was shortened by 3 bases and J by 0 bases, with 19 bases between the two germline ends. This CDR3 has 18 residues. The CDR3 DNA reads TGTGCTAGTGGTTTAATGATCGATGGAGTCTCTAGCACAGATACGCAGTATTTT. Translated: CASGLMIDGVSSTDTQYF. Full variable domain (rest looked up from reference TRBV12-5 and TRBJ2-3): DARVTQTPRHKVTEMGQEVTMRCQPILGHNTVFWYRQTMMQGLELLAYFRNRAPLDDSGMPKDRFSAEMPDATLATLKIQPSEPRDSAVYFCASGLMIDGVSSTDTQYFGPGTRLTVL.

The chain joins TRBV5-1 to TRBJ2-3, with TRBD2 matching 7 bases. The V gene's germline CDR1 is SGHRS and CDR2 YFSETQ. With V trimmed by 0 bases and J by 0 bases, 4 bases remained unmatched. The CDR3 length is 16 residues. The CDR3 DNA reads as TGCGCCAGCAGCTTGGGGGGAGGGTCTAGCACAGATACGCAGTATTTT. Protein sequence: CASSLGGGSSTDTQYF.

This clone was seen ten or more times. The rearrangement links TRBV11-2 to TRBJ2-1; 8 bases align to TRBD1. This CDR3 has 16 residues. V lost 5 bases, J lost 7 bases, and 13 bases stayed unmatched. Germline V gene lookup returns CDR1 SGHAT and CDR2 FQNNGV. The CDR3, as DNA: TGTGCCAGCAGCCCACTGACAGGGGCCCGTAATAATGAGCAGTTCTTC. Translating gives CASSPLTGARNNEQFF.

The CDR3 DNA reads as TGTGCCATCAGTGAGTCAACAGCGGGAGACACAGATACGCAGTATTTT. Protein sequence: CAISESTAGDTDTQYF. The J gene is TRBJ2-3, the V gene TRBV10-3, with 8 bases lining up with TRBD2. Germline loops: CDR1 ENHRY, CDR2 SYGVKD. The CDR3 length is 16 residues. Trimming took 0 bases from V and 2 from J; bases not matched to a gene: 4.